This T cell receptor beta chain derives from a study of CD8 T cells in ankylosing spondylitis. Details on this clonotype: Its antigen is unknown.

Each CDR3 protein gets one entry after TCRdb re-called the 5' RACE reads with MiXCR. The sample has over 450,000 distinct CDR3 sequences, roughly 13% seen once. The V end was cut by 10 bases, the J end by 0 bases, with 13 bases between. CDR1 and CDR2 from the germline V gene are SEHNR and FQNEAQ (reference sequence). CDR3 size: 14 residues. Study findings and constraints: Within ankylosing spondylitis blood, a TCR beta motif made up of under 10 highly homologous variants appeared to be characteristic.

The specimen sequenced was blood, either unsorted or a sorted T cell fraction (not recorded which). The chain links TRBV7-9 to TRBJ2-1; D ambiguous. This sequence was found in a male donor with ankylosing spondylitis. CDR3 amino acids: CATTDGYSYNEQFF. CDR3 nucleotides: TGTGCCACCACAGACGGCTACTCCTACAATGAGCAGTTCTTC.